This T cell receptor (beta chain) was identified during a study of T cell changes during pregnancy in multiple sclerosis. TCRdb's copy holds only in-frame clones and misses some; the assay was immunoSEQ multiplex PCR. Here the sample spans around 67,000 clones, about 90% being singletons. Germline assignment: CDR1 SGHTA and CDR2 FQGNSA. Unmatched junction bases numbered 9, after V lost 1 base and J lost 8 bases. The CDR3 extends over 15 amino acids. The rearrangement uses TRBV7-2 and TRBJ1-2; 8 nucleotides line up with TRBD1. This TCR was recovered from a female donor in good health, enrolled as a control in a pregnancy study. Sequencing used peripheral blood, obtained after pregnancy. The CDR3 here is CASSLVARGQFGYTF. CDR3 sequence (DNA): TGTGCCAGCAGCTTAGTTGCCAGGGGGCAATTCGGCTACACCTTC.